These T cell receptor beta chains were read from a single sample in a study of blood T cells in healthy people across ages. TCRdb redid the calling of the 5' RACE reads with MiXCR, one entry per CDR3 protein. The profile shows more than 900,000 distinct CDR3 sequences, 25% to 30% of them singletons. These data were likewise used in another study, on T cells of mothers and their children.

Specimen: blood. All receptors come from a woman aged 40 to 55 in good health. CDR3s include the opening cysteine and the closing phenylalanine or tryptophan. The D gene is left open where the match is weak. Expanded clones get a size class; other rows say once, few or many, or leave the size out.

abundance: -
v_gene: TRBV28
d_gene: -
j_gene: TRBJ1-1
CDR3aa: CASKGHVNTEAFF
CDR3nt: TGTGCCAGCAAAGGACACGTGAACACTGAAGCTTTCTTT

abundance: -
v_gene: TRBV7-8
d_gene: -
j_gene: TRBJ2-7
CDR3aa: CASRLEGFSYEQYF
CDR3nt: TGTGCCAGCAGGTTGGAGGGGTTTTCCTACGAGCAGTACTTC

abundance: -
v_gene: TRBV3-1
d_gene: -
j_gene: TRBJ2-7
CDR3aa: CASSPTRVGAGGEQYF
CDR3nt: TGTGCCAGCAGCCCGACAAGAGTGGGCGCTGGGGGCGAGCAGTACTTC

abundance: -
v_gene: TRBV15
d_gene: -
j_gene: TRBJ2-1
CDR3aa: CATSRPSGGFYNEQFF
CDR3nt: TGCGCCACCAGCAGACCCTCGGGGGGCTTCTACAATGAGCAGTTCTTC

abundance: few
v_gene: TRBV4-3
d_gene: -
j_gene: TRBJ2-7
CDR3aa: CASSHSPEQGFYEQYF
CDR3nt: TGCGCCAGCAGCCATAGTCCGGAACAGGGTTTCTACGAGCAGTACTTC

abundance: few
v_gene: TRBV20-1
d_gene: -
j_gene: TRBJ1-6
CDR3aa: CSARVGAVSPLHF
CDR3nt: TGCAGTGCTAGAGTGGGAGCGGTTTCACCCCTCCACTTT

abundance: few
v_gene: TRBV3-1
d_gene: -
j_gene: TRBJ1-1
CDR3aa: CASSQEHRRTEAFF
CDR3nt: TGTGCCAGCAGCCAAGAACACAGGCGGACTGAAGCTTTCTTT

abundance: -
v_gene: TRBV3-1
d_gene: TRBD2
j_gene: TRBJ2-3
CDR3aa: CASSRTSMTDTQYF
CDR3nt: TGTGCCAGCAGCCGGACTAGTATGACAGATACGCAGTATTTT

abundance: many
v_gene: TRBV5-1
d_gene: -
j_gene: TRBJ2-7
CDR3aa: CASRESYEQYF
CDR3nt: TGCGCCAGCAGGGAGTCCTACGAGCAGTACTTC

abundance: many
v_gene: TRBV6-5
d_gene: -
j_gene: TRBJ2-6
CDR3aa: CASSNAGGSGANVLTF
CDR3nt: TGTGCCAGCAGTAACGCTGGGGGCTCTGGGGCCAACGTCCTGACTTTC

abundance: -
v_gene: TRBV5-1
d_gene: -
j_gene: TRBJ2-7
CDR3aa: CASSSRLSMYF
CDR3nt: TGCGCCAGCAGCTCACGACTATCAATGTACTTC

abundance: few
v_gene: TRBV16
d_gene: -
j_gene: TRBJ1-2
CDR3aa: CASSQYLDGYTF
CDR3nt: TGTGCCAGCAGCCAATACCTCGATGGCTACACCTTC

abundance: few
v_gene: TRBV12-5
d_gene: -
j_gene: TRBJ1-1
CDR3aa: CASGFDTNTEAFF
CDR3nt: TGTGCTAGTGGTTTCGATACGAACACTGAAGCTTTCTTT

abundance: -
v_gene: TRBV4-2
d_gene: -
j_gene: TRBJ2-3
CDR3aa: CASSQAEGAEATLDTQYF
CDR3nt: TGTGCCAGCAGCCAAGCGGAAGGCGCGGAGGCAACCTTAGATACGCAGTATTTT

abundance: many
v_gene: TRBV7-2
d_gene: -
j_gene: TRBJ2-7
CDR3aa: CASSPSLDEQYF
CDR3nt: TGTGCCAGCAGCCCCTCTCTAGACGAGCAGTACTTC

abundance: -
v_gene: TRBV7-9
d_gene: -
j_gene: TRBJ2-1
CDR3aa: CASSLGAGEGEQFF
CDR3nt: TGTGCCAGCAGCTTAGGTGCAGGGGAGGGCGAGCAGTTCTTC

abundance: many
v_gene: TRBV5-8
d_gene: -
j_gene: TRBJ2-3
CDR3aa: CASSLGRARDTQYF
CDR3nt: TGTGCCAGCAGCTTAGGACGGGCCCGTGATACGCAGTATTTT

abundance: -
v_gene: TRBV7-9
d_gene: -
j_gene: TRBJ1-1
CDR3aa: CASSLGGTYKDEAFF
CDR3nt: TGTGCCAGCAGCTTGGGAGGGACCTATAAAGATGAAGCTTTCTTT

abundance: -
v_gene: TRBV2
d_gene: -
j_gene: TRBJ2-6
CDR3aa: CASRGRVSGANVLTF
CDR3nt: TGTGCCAGCAGGGGGCGGGTCTCTGGGGCCAACGTCCTGACTTTC

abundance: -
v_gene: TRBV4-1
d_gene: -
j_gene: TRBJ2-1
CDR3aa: CASSPTWRAPCNEQFF
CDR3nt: TGCGCCAGCAGCCCAACTTGGCGGGCCCCCTGCAATGAGCAGTTCTTC

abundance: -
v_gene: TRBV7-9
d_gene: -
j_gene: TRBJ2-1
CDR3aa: CASSSRGGPYNEQFF
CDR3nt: TGTGCCAGCAGCTCTAGGGGGGGGCCCTACAATGAGCAGTTCTTC

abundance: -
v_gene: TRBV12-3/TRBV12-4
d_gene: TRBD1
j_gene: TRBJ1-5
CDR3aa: CASSFSGQGGQPQHF
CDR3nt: TGTGCCAGCAGTTTTTCGGGACAGGGTGGTCAGCCCCAGCATTTT

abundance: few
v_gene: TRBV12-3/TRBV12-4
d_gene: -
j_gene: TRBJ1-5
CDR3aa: CAGSPDANQPQHF
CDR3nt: TGTGCCGGCAGTCCGGACGCAAATCAGCCCCAGCATTTT

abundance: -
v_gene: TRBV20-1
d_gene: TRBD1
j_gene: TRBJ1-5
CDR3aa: CSANPSRGRNQPQHF
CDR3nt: TGCAGTGCTAACCCCTCCAGGGGGCGGAATCAGCCCCAGCATTTT

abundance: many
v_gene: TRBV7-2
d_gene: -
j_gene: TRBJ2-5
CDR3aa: CASSLNGGLPETQYF
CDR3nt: TGTGCCAGCAGCTTAAATGGGGGGCTCCCAGAGACCCAGTACTTC

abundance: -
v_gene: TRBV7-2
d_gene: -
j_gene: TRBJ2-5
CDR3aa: CASSVSQGRETQYF
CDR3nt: TGTGCCAGCAGCGTTTCACAGGGGAGGGAGACCCAGTACTTC

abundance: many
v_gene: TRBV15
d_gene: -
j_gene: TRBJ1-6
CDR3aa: CATSVRQENSPLHF
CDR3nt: TGTGCCACCAGCGTACGACAGGAAAATTCACCCCTCCACTTT

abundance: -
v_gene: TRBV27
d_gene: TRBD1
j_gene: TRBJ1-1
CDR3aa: CASSLSTGRGTEAFF
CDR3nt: TGTGCCAGCAGTTTGTCGACAGGGCGGGGGACTGAAGCTTTCTTT

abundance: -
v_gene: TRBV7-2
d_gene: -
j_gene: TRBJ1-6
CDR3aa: CASTPVAGRNSPLHF
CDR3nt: TGTGCCAGCACCCCGGTGGCCGGCCGTAATTCACCTCTCCACTTT

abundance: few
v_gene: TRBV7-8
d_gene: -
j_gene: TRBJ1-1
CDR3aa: CASSLFGGGVNTEAFF
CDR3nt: TGTGCCAGCAGCCTCTTTGGGGGGGGGGTGAACACTGAAGCTTTCTTT

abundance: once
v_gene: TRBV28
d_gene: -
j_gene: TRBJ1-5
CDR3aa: CASSLFIQPQHF
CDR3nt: TGTGCCAGCAGTTTGTTTATTCAGCCCCAGCATTTT

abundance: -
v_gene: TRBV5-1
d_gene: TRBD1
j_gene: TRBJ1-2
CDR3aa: CASSLGDRDNYGYTF
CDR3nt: TGCGCCAGCAGCCTTGGGGACAGGGATAACTATGGCTACACCTTC

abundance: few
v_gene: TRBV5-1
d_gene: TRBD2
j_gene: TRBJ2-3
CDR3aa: CASSPRTSGSTDTQYF
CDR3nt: TGCGCCAGCAGCCCCAGGACTAGCGGGAGCACAGATACGCAGTATTTT

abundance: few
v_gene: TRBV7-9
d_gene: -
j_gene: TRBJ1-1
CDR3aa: CASSLEDTEAFF
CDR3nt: TGTGCCAGCAGCTTAGAGGACACTGAAGCTTTCTTT

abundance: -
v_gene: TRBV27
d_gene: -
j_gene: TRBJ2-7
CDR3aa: CASSSGQWGVEQYF
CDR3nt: TGTGCCAGCAGCTCGGGACAGTGGGGGGTCGAGCAGTACTTC

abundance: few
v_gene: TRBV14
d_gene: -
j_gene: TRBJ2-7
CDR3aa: CASSQGSRYYEQYF
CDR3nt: TGTGCCAGCAGCCAAGGTAGCAGGTACTACGAGCAGTACTTC

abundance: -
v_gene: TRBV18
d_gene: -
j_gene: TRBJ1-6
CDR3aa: CASTSAGGTDSPLHF
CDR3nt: TGTGCCAGCACGTCCGCGGGCGGGACCGATTCACCCCTCCACTTT

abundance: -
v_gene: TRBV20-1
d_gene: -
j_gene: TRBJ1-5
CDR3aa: CSASGRGSNQPQHF
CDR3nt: TGCAGTGCTAGCGGCAGGGGAAGCAATCAGCCCCAGCATTTT

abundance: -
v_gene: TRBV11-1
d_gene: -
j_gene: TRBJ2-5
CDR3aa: CASSTVGLAIQEAQYF
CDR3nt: TGTGCCAGCAGCACAGTCGGGCTAGCCATACAAGAGGCCCAGTACTTC

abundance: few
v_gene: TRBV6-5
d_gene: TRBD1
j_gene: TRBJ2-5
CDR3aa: CASSNRGEGVETQYF
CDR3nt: TGTGCCAGCAGCAACAGGGGGGAAGGGGTAGAGACCCAGTACTTC

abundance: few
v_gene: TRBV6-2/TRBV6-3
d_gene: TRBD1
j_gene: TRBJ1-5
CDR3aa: CASSYIMGTGDNQPQHF
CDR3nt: TGTGCCAGCAGTTATATTATGGGGACAGGGGACAATCAGCCCCAGCATTTT

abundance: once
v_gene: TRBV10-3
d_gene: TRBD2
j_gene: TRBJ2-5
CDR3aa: CATTGLAGGGETQYF
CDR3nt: TGTGCCACTACCGGACTAGCGGGGGGGGGAGAGACCCAGTACTTC

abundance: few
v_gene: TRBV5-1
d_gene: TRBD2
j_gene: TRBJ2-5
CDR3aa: CASSSGLAGGRYQEAQYF
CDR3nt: TGCGCCAGCAGCTCCGGACTAGCGGGGGGCCGGTACCAAGAGGCCCAGTACTTC

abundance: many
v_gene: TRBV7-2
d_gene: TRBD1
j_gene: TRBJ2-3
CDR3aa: CASSSRDRGRPGDTQYF
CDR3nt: TGTGCCAGCAGCTCCCGGGACAGGGGGCGCCCGGGAGATACGCAGTATTTT

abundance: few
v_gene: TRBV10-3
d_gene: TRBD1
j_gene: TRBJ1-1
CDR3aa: CAIRTTTGANTEAFF
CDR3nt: TGTGCCATCAGGACAACGACAGGGGCGAACACTGAAGCTTTCTTT

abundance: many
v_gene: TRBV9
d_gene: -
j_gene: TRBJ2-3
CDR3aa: CASSHGTGASTDTQYF
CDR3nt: TGTGCCAGCAGCCACGGGACCGGAGCGAGCACAGATACGCAGTATTTT

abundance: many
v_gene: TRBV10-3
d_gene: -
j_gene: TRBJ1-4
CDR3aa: CAIRDGPTNEKLFF
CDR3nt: TGTGCCATCCGAGACGGACCAACTAATGAAAAACTGTTTTTT

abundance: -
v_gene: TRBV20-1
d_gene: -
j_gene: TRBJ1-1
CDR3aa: CSARGSGRSLTEAFF
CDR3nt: TGCAGTGCTAGGGGGTCGGGGAGATCCCTCACTGAAGCTTTCTTT

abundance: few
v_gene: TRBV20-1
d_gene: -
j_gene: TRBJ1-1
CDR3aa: CSARSGVSGDTEAFF
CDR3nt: TGCAGTGCTCGGTCCGGAGTTTCGGGGGACACTGAAGCTTTCTTT

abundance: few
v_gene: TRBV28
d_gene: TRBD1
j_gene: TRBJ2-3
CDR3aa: CASTKGQYTDTQYF
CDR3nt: TGTGCCAGCACCAAGGGACAGTACACAGATACGCAGTATTTT